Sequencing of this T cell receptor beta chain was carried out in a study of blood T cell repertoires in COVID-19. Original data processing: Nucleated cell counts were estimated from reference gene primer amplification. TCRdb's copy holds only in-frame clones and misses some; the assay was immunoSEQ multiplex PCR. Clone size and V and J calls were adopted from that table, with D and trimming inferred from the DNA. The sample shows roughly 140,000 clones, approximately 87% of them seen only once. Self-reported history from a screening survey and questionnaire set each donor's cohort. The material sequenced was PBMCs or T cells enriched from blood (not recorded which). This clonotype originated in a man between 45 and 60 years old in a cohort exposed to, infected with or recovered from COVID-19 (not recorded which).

As DNA, the CDR3 is TGCGCCAGCAGCTCATCTCAGGGTACCTACGAGCAGTACTTC. Translated: CASSSSQGTYEQYF. The V and J genes are TRBV5-1 and TRBJ2-7, with D perhaps matching TRBD1 (5 bases). The CDR3 runs to 14 residues. CDR1 and CDR2 from the germline V gene are SGHRS and YFSETQ. The V end lost 3 bases, the J end lost 2 bases, and 12 bases lay between the germline ends.